The rows below give T cell receptor beta chains drawn from one sample of a study of cytomegalovirus exposure and HLA in healthy donors. Produced via immunoSEQ multiplex PCR; TCRdb's table is partial and in-frame only. Here the sample spans over 150,000 clones, 65% to 85% being singletons. Sequencing was done on a sample of PBMCs. Source of these receptors: a woman aged 40 to 50 in good health and CMV-seropositive. Each CDR3 is given with its conserved first and last residue. A D gene is named only where the DNA matches it firmly. Some rows mark clone size as missing; the rest say once, few, many or name a class of expanded clone.

clone_size d_call j_call v_call cdr3_nt cdr3_aa
NA NA TRBJ1-1 TRBV11-2 TGTGCCAGCAGCTCTCGGAGTACTGAAGCTTTCTTT CASSSRSTEAFF
NA NA TRBJ1-2 TRBV28 TGTGCCAGCAGCGTGAACTATGGCTACACCTTC CASSVNYGYTF
NA NA TRBJ1-1 TRBV28 TGTGCCAGCAGTCCCGAACCCCAGGGGAACACTGAAGCTTTCTTT CASSPEPQGNTEAFF
NA NA TRBJ2-2 TRBV29-1 TGCAGCGTCCGGCGGATGACCGGGGAGCTGTTTTTT CSVRRMTGELFF
NA TRBD2 TRBJ2-1 TRBV10-3 TGTGCCACACTACTAGCGGGAAGGGACAATGAGCAGTTCTTC CATLLAGRDNEQFF
NA NA TRBJ1-5 TRBV14 TGTGCCAGCAGCCAAGGGACAGTTGAAAATCAGCCCCAGCATTTT CASSQGTVENQPQHF
NA NA TRBJ2-6 TRBV28 TGTGCCAGCAGTTCAACAGGGACGGGGGCCAACGTCCTGACTTTC CASSSTGTGANVLTF
NA NA TRBJ2-7 TRBV6-6 TGTGCCAGCAGTTCTACAGGGTACGGGCAGTACTTC CASSSTGYGQYF
NA TRBD1 TRBJ2-1 TRBV18 TGTGCCAGCTCGCCACGACAGGGATCCAATGAGCAGTTCTTC CASSPRQGSNEQFF
NA NA TRBJ2-7 TRBV27 TGTGCCAGCAGTTATGGGCAGGGGGGCGAGCAGTACTTC CASSYGQGGEQYF
NA NA TRBJ2-2 TRBV4-2 TGTGCCAGCAGCCAAGATTCGCGCGGTACGAACACCGGGGAGCTGTTTTTT CASSQDSRGTNTGELFF
NA NA TRBJ2-7 TRBV15 TGTGCCACCAGCAGAGATGGTTCTCCCGGGAGTTACGAGCAGTACTTC CATSRDGSPGSYEQYF
few TRBD2 TRBJ2-4 TRBV2 TGTGCCAGCAGTCTACTAGCGGACATTCAGTACTTC CASSLLADIQYF
NA NA TRBJ1-5 TRBV4-2 TGTGCCAGCAGCATAAGCGGGGATAGCAATCAGCCCCAGCATTTT CASSISGDSNQPQHF
NA NA TRBJ2-7 TRBV19 TGTGCCAGTAGCCCGGGTCTAACCTACGAGCAGTACTTC CASSPGLTYEQYF
NA NA TRBJ2-1 TRBV4-1 TGCGCCAGCAGCCCTGATGGGGCGGGAAGGTTAAATGAGCAGTTCTTC CASSPDGAGRLNEQFF
once TRBD1 TRBJ2-7 TRBV15 TGTGCCACCAGCAGAGATTCAGGACAGGGCCACTACGAGCAGTACTTC CATSRDSGQGHYEQYF
NA NA TRBJ1-2 TRBV30 TGTGCCTGGAGCCCCTATAACAGTCATTCACCCTATGGCTACACCTTC CAWSPYNSHSPYGYTF
NA NA TRBJ2-3 TRBV21-1 TGTGCCAGCAGCAACCCGCTAGCGGGAGGGGGCACAGATACGCAGTATTTT CASSNPLAGGGTDTQYF
few TRBD2 TRBJ2-7 TRBV5-1 TGCGCCAGCAGCCCAGTGGGAGGGGGGACTAGCGGAACAGAGCAGTACTTC CASSPVGGGTSGTEQYF
NA TRBD2 TRBJ2-1 TRBV27 TGTGCCAGCAGTTTTTTTCGAACTAGCGGGACCTCCTACAATGAGCAGTTCTTC CASSFFRTSGTSYNEQFF
NA TRBD1 TRBJ2-7 TRBV2 TGTGCCAGCAGTGCATCATGGGACAGGGGGCGCGAGCAGTACTTC CASSASWDRGREQYF
NA TRBD1 TRBJ2-7 TRBV9 TGTGCCAGCAGCGCCAGGACAGGGGCTGACGAGCAGTACTTC CASSARTGADEQYF
NA NA TRBJ2-1 TRBV10-1 TGCGCCAGCAGTGAGTCGGAGCGCCATGAGCAGTTCTTC CASSESERHEQFF
NA TRBD1 TRBJ2-1 TRBV5-5 TGTGCCAGCAGCCCTGGACAGGGAGTCTACAATGAGCAGTTCTTC CASSPGQGVYNEQFF
once TRBD1 TRBJ2-6 TRBV2 TGTGCCAGCAGGGCAGGGGGTAGTGGGGCCAACGTCCTGACTTTC CASRAGGSGANVLTF
NA NA TRBJ1-3 TRBV6-1 TGTGCCAGCAGGGCAGGGGCCGGAAACACCATATATTTT CASRAGAGNTIYF
NA NA TRBJ1-1 TRBV10-3 TGTGCCACGGAAGGGACACCGAACACTGAAGCTTTCTTT CATEGTPNTEAFF
NA TRBD1 TRBJ2-5 TRBV29-1 TGCAGCGCCTATGAGGGGGCAGAGACCCAGTACTTC CSAYEGAETQYF
NA NA TRBJ2-3 TRBV9 TGTGCCAGCAGCGTAGAAGGGAGAGGGCAGTATTTT CASSVEGRGQYF
NA TRBD1 TRBJ1-2 TRBV6-1 TGTGCCAGCAGTGAAGGGACAGGGGCCTGGGGCTACACCTTC CASSEGTGAWGYTF
NA NA TRBJ1-5 TRBV29-1 TGCAGCGTTGATTCGGGGTCGGAGCCCCAGCATTTT CSVDSGSEPQHF
NA TRBD1 TRBJ2-2 TRBV6-6 TGTGCCAGCAGTTCCGGACAGGGGACCGGGGAGCTGTTTTTT CASSSGQGTGELFF
once NA TRBJ2-1 TRBV5-1 TGCGCCAGCACCTTCCTCTTCGGGGAGCAGTTCTTC CASTFLFGEQFF
NA NA TRBJ2-7 TRBV19 TGTGCCAGTAGTGCCAGGGGTGGGCCCTACGAGCAGTACTTC CASSARGGPYEQYF
once NA TRBJ1-1 TRBV5-1 TGCGCCAGCAGCTTGGGGCAGAAGAACACTGAAGCTTTCTTT CASSLGQKNTEAFF
NA TRBD1 TRBJ2-6 TRBV5-1 TGCGCCAGCAGCTCGCAGGGACAGGGTGCCACCTCTGGGGCCAACGTCCTGACTTTC CASSSQGQGATSGANVLTF
NA NA TRBJ2-7 TRBV2 TGTGCCAGCAGTCGCCCTTTGGGGAGGAGCTCCTACGAGCAGTACTTC CASSRPLGRSSYEQYF
few TRBD2 TRBJ2-1 TRBV5-3 TGTGCCAGAACCTCCGGGAGGGCCTGCAGCTCCTACAATGAGCAGTTCTTC CARTSGRACSSYNEQFF
NA NA TRBJ2-7 TRBV6-5 TGTGCCAGCAGTTATAGCGCCCTATACGAGCAGTACTTC CASSYSALYEQYF
NA NA TRBJ2-1 TRBV11-3 TGTGCCAGCAGCCTTAGCCTTTCCTACAATGAGCAGTTCTTC CASSLSLSYNEQFF
NA TRBD1 TRBJ2-1 TRBV7-8 TGTGCCAGCAGCCTACAGGACAGGGGCACTAACAATGAGCAGTTCTTC CASSLQDRGTNNEQFF
NA TRBD2 TRBJ2-3 TRBV5-5 TGTGCCAGCTTCAGACTAGCGGGAGAAGATACGCAGTATTTT CASFRLAGEDTQYF
NA TRBD2 TRBJ2-7 TRBV27 TGTGCCAGCAGTCAGAGTGGGAGCGGGAGAAACGAGCAGTACTTC CASSQSGSGRNEQYF
NA TRBD2 TRBJ2-7 TRBV5-1 TGCGCCAGCCAGCTAGCGGGGTCAAACGAGCAGTACTTC CASQLAGSNEQYF
NA TRBD2 TRBJ2-1 TRBV27 TGTGCCACCAAGGACCGAGGAGCGGGAGAGCAGTTCTTC CATKDRGAGEQFF
NA NA TRBJ2-2 TRBV18 TGTGCCAGCTCCCCCGATCGGACAACGAACACCGGGGAGCTGTTTTTT CASSPDRTTNTGELFF
NA TRBD1 TRBJ2-1 TRBV2 TGTGCCAGCACCCTGAGGTGGACAGGAAACAATGAGCAGTTCTTC CASTLRWTGNNEQFF
NA NA TRBJ1-1 TRBV27 TGTGCCAGCAGTGTGAGTATTATGAACACTGAAGCTTTCTTT CASSVSIMNTEAFF
NA NA TRBJ2-4 TRBV5-6 TGTGCCAGCAGCTTGACTAGTTCTATCTCGAACATTCAGTACTTC CASSLTSSISNIQYF
NA TRBD2 TRBJ2-7 TRBV5-1 TGCGCCAGCAGCTTGTCTAGCGGGACCTACGAGCAGTACTTC CASSLSSGTYEQYF
few TRBD1 TRBJ1-1 TRBV9 TGTGCCAGCAGCGTAGGACAGGGGAACACTGAAGCTTTCTTT CASSVGQGNTEAFF
few TRBD1 TRBJ1-5 TRBV6-5 TGTGCCAGCAGTATAGGACAGGGTAATCAGCCCCAGCATTTT CASSIGQGNQPQHF